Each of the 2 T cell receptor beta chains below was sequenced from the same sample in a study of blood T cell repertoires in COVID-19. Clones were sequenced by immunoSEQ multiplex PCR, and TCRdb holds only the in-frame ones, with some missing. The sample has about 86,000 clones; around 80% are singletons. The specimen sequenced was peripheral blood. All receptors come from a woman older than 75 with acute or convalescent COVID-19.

In nucleotides, the CDR3 is TGTGCCAGCAGTTTTTCCCCCGGTTTAGCGGGCGGGGATACGCAGTATTTT. It codes for CASSFSPGLAGGDTQYF. The chain combines TRBV6-2 or TRBV6-3 with TRBJ2-3; 7 bases align to TRBD2. V was clipped by 4 bases and J by 6 bases; unmatched bases: 16. The CDR3 is made up of 17 amino acids. Germline CDR1 is MNHEY and CDR2 is SVGEGT.

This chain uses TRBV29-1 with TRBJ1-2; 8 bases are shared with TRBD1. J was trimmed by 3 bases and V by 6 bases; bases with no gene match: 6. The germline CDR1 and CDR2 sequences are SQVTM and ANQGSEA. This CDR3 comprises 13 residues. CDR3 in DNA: TGCAGCGTCTCCGGGACAGGAGACTATGGCTACACCTTC. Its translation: CSVSGTGDYGYTF.